The 2 T cell receptor beta chains given below trace back to one sample, sequenced in a study of long-term antiretroviral therapy in people with HIV. Run at survey level, the immunoSEQ assay was version v3.0. Libraries were prepared by immunoSEQ multiplex PCR; TCRdb keeps only in-frame clonotypes and omits some of them. The sample consists of approximately 30,000 clones, 70% to 85% of them appearing once. The specimen comprised unsorted PBMCs, sampled 3 years after starting antiretroviral therapy. Every receptor here comes from a man aged 40-50 years with HIV.

V and J are TRBV9 and TRBJ1-2, with D tentatively TRBD1 (6 bases). Trimming left V 7 bases short and J 7 bases short, with 11 bases between. This CDR3 spans 11 amino acids. Germline-derived CDR1 and CDR2 are SGDLS and YYNGEE. CDR3 loop: CASSGGGGYTF. CDR3 DNA sequence: TGTGCCAGCTCCGGAGGGGGTGGCTACACCTTC.

This clone was found once. This sequence joins TRBV27 and TRBJ1-1; 7 nucleotides line up with TRBD1. There are 12 residues in the CDR3. Germline V CDR1 and CDR2: MNHEY, SMNVEV (reference sequence). V was clipped by 5 bases and J by 12 bases; unmatched bases: 9. The CDR3 loop reads CASSRTGGGPFF. The DNA of the CDR3 is TGTGCCAGCAGTCGGACAGGCGGAGGACCTTTCTTT.